These 23 T cell receptor beta chains originate from one sample sequenced in a study of shared clonotypes between healthy human individuals. Clones were sequenced by immunoSEQ multiplex PCR, and TCRdb holds only the in-frame ones, with some missing. The sample contains roughly 2,300,000 clones, around 90% of which appear only once. The sequencing sample was made of naive CD4+ T cells from PBMCs. Subset noted: CD45RA+ positively selected. The receptors were gathered from a man between 18 and 35 years old in good health. Some clones in this sample may be carry-over from other donors' samples.

The genes are TRBV5-1 and TRBJ1-2; D is possibly TRBD1 (5 bases). Germline V CDR1 and CDR2: SGHRS, YFSETQ. Trimming took off 0 bases at V and 7 bases at J, with 13 bases between the two ends. The CDR3 loop spans 14 amino acids. CDR3 coding DNA: TGCGCCAGCAGCTTGGAACCAGGGAAAGTTGGCTACACCTTC. Translating gives CASSLEPGKVGYTF.

V is TRBV7-2 and J is TRBJ2-5, with a tentative D call TRBD2 (6 bases). Trimming stripped 2 bases from V and 5 bases from J, with 9 bases between. The CDR3 totals 13 residues. Germline V gene sequence: CDR1 SGHTA, CDR2 FQGNSA. The CDR3, as DNA: TGTGCCAGCAGCTTAACGGCGGGGGAGACCCAGTACTTC. Its translation is CASSLTAGETQYF.

Notes on this clone: Additional DNA sequences in this sample encode the identical CDR3. The chain recombines TRBV6-5 with TRBJ2-7; 7 positions match TRBD2. V shed 0 bases, J shed 2 bases, and the junction held 4 bases outside the gene matches. This CDR3 contains 15 residues. CDR1 MNHEY and CDR2 SVGAGI come from the germline V gene. CDR3 nucleotides: TGTGCCAGCAGTTACTCCCGCGGGAGCACCTACGAGCAGTACTTC. Translation: CASSYSRGSTYEQYF.

Points on this clone: This CDR3 is also generated by other DNA sequences in the sample. CDR3 loop: CASSSNEQFF. The CDR3 nucleotides read TGTGCCAGCAGTTCGAATGAGCAGTTCTTC. The chain combines TRBV28 with TRBJ2-1; D uncertain. The CDR3 runs 10 residues. Germline CDR1 is MDHEN and CDR2 is SYDVKM. The V and J ends lost 4 bases and 7 bases respectively, with 2 bases between them.

The rearrangement links TRBV28 to TRBJ2-7; 10 positions agree with TRBD1. Losses at the gene ends were 1 base for V and 6 bases for J; bases not matched to a gene: 9. Per the germline V gene, CDR1 is MDHEN and CDR2 is SYDVKM. CDR3 length: 16 amino acids. The CDR3, as DNA: TGTGCCAGCAGTTTATTCGGGACAGGGGTTAGGGTCGAGCAGTACTTC. It encodes CASSLFGTGVRVEQYF.

With respect to this clone: Other nucleotide sequences from this sample produce the same CDR3. This chain links TRBV7-9 with TRBJ1-1, with unresolved D. This CDR3 spans 14 amino acids. V was trimmed by 5 bases and J by 2 bases, leaving 12 bases between them. The V gene's germline CDR1 is SEHNR and CDR2 FQNEAQ (reference sequence). The CDR3: CASSPTGSNTEAFF. CDR3 DNA: TGTGCCAGCAGCCCTACTGGCAGTAACACTGAAGCTTTCTTT.

The chain combines TRBV14 with TRBJ2-5; D gene unclear. The CDR3 is 16 amino acids. V gave up 2 bases and J gave up 3 bases, with 16 bases separating them. CDR1 and CDR2 (germline): SGHDN, FVKESK. CDR3 in DNA: TGTGCCAGCAGCCAATTTCGGTCAGCCCTGGAAGAGACCCAGTACTTC. Encoded protein: CASSQFRSALEETQYF.

This clone was picked up one time. The V and J genes are TRBV18 and TRBJ1-5, with D possibly matching TRBD1 (5 bases). The germline V gene has CDR1 KGHSH and CDR2 LQKENI. The length of the CDR3 is 18 residues. The V end was cut by 4 bases, the J end by 4 bases, with 23 bases between. CDR3 sequence (DNA): TGTGCCAGCTCACTAACCTTAAGCGGGTCAGGGATTAATCAGCCCCAGCATTTT. Translating it yields CASSLTLSGSGINQPQHF.

The rearrangement joins TRBV6-5 to TRBJ2-5, with D uncertain. This CDR3 is 12 amino acids long. V was trimmed by 2 bases and J by 1 base, leaving 2 bases between them. CDR1 and CDR2 (germline): MNHEY, SVGAGI. DNA for the CDR3: TGTGCCAGCAGTTACACCCAAGAGACCCAGTACTTC. It translates to CASSYTQETQYF.

The rearrangement joins TRBV7-2 to TRBJ1-2; D remains ambiguous. The CDR3 is 12 residues long. Looked up from germline, CDR1 is SGHTA and CDR2 is FQGNSA. Trimming stripped 6 bases from V and 2 bases from J, with 7 bases between. As DNA, the CDR3 is TGTGCCAGCAGTCCCCTAAACTATGGCTACACCTTC. It translates to CASSPLNYGYTF.

The chain recombines TRBV5-6 with TRBJ1-3; maybe TRBD1 (5 bases). Looked up from germline, CDR1 is SGHDT and CDR2 is YYEEEE. The CDR3 has 15 residues. Trimming stripped 0 bases from V and 2 bases from J, with 9 bases between. The DNA for the CDR3 is TGTGCCAGCAGCTTGGGACAGACTGCTGGAAACACCATATATTTT. This codes for CASSLGQTAGNTIYF.

V is TRBV7-2 and J is TRBJ2-7; D is unresolved. CDR3 size: 13 residues. The ends were cut back, 5 bases at V and 7 bases at J, with 15 bases in the middle. Germline V lookup: CDR1 SGHTA, CDR2 FQGNSA. CDR3 region: CASSLRIRVEQYF. Written as DNA, the CDR3 is TGTGCCAGCAGCCTTAGGATACGGGTGGAGCAGTACTTC.

Note on this clone: Additional DNA sequences in this sample encode the identical CDR3. The V and J genes are TRBV6-1 and TRBJ2-3; D not certain. This CDR3 comprises 12 residues. The ends were cut back, 1 base at V and 4 bases at J, with 3 bases in the middle. CDR1 is MNHNS, CDR2 SASEGT, per germline. The CDR3 protein is CASSEGPDTQYF. DNA for the CDR3: TGTGCCAGCAGTGAAGGTCCAGATACGCAGTATTTT.

The V and J genes are TRBV21-1 and TRBJ2-7; TRBD2 is taken as the D call from the table, unchecked against the DNA. TRBV21-1 corresponds to a pseudogene. This CDR3 contains 17 residues. CDR3 residues: CASSNLAGGLSSYEQYF. CDR3 DNA sequence: TGTGCCAGCAGCAACTTAGCGGGAGGCCTCAGCTCCTACGAGCAGTACTTC.

The V gene is TRBV7-9, the J gene TRBJ1-5; D remains ambiguous. CDR3 length: 12 amino acids. Germline values: CDR1 SEHNR, CDR2 FQNEAQ (reference sequence). Trimming took 1 base from V and 7 from J, leaving 5 bases between them. The CDR3 sequence is CASSLDKQPQHF. In DNA form, the CDR3 reads TGTGCCAGCAGCTTAGATAAACAGCCCCAGCATTTT.

Concerning this clone itself: Other DNA sequences from this sample encode an identical CDR3 as well. V and J are TRBV28 and TRBJ2-5; 8 bases match TRBD1. Trimming took 6 bases from V and 2 from J; bases not matched to a gene: 2. CDR1 is MDHEN and CDR2 is SYDVKM in the germline V gene. CDR3 length: 13 residues. CDR3 in DNA: TGTGCCAGCAGCCGGGACAGGCAAGAGACCCAGTACTTC. Residues: CASSRDRQETQYF.

This chain connects TRBV11-2 to TRBJ2-1, with a tentative D call TRBD2 (5 bases). V dropped 2 bases and J dropped 7 bases, with 9 bases sitting between them. From germline, CDR1 is SGHAT and CDR2 FQNNGV. This CDR3 is 13 amino acids long. The CDR3, as DNA: TGTGCCAGCAGCTTAAGAAGGGAGAATGAGCAGTTCTTC. Encoded protein: CASSLRRENEQFF.

The chain recombines TRBV5-1 with TRBJ2-7; 13 bases fit TRBD2. CDR1 and CDR2 from the germline V gene are SGHRS and YFSETQ. The CDR3 consists of 16 residues. Trimming removed 3 bases from V and 6 bases from J; junction bases left unmatched: 9. CDR3 amino acids: CASSSTSGRANREQYF. The DNA of the CDR3 is TGCGCCAGCAGCTCAACTAGCGGGAGGGCCAACCGCGAGCAGTACTTC.

This chain's CDR3 is CASSLSLDYEQYF. CDR3 DNA sequence: TGTGCCAGCTCTCTATCCTTAGACTACGAGCAGTACTTC. V usage is TRBV18 and J usage is TRBJ2-7; D is undetermined. V lost 6 bases to trimming and J lost 3 bases, with 12 bases between them. CDR3 length: 13 amino acids. Per germline, CDR1 KGHSH and CDR2 LQKENI.

The chain recombines TRBV10-1 with TRBJ1-5; D is uncertain. This CDR3 has 13 amino acids. Trimming took off 1 base at V and 5 bases at J, with 6 bases between the two ends. Germline-derived CDR1 and CDR2 are WNHNN and SYGVQD (reference sequence). This CDR3 reads CASSEWDHQPQHF. In DNA, the CDR3 is TGCGCCAGCAGTGAGTGGGATCATCAGCCCCAGCATTTT.

This chain's CDR3 is CASSLIVGYEQYF. The CDR3 nucleotides read TGTGCCAGCAGCTTAATTGTCGGCTACGAGCAGTACTTC. The V call is TRBV7-8, the J call TRBJ2-7; D is ambiguous. CDR1 and CDR2 (germline): SGHVS, FQNEAQ. The CDR3 runs 13 residues. With 2 bases removed from V and 3 bases from J, the gap between germline ends came to 8 bases.

The chain joins TRBV27 to TRBJ2-5; 10 bases are a match to TRBD2. From germline, CDR1 is MNHEY and CDR2 SMNVEV (reference sequence). The length of the CDR3 is 19 residues. V was pared by 6 bases and J by 5 bases, with 21 bases of the junction left unmatched. In DNA form, the CDR3 reads TGTGCCAGCAGCCCCGCGCGCCTCCTAGCGGGAGACGGTCGGGAGACCCAGTACTTC. Protein sequence: CASSPARLLAGDGRETQYF.

The chain combines TRBV28 with TRBJ1-4; no firm D call. V was trimmed by 1 base and J by 10 bases, leaving 13 bases between them. The germline CDR1 and CDR2 sequences are MDHEN and SYDVKM. CDR3 size: 14 residues. The chain's CDR3 is CASSLSLPKGKLFF. Here the CDR3 DNA reads TGTGCCAGCAGTTTATCCCTCCCAAAGGGAAAACTGTTTTTT.